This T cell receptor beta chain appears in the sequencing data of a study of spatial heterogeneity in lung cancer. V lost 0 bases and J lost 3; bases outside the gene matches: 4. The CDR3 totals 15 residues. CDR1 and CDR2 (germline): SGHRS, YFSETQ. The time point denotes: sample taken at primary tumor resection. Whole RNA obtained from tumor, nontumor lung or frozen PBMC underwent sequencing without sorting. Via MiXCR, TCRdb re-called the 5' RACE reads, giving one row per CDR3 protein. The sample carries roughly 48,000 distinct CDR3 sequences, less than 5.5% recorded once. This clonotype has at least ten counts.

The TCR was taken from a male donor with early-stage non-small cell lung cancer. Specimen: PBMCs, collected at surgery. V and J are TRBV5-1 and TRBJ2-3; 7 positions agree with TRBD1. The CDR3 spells CASSLGDSRTDTQYF. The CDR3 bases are TGCGCCAGCAGCTTGGGGGACAGCCGGACAGATACGCAGTATTTT. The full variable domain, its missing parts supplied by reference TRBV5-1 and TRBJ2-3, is KAGVTQTPRYLIKTRGQQVTLSCSPISGHRSVSWYQQTPGQGLQFLFEYFSETQRNKGNFPGRFSGRQFSNSRSEMNVSTLELGDSALYLCASSLGDSRTDTQYFGPGTRLTVL.